This T cell receptor (beta chain) was found in a study of vaccination effects on CD4 cells after COVID-19. Study summary: Ahead of sequencing, the ViraFEST assay grew antigen-specific CD4+ T cells using viral peptide pools. Samples that were drawn after vaccination came a median of 72 days after the second dose.

When less than 13 days of culture had elapsed, CD4+ T cells were isolated. Participants received two doses of either the BNT162b2 or mRNA-1273 vaccine. Prior SARS-CoV-2 infection was absent in the vaccine recipients, as shown by negative nucleocapsid antibodies. Profiling relied on immunoSEQ multiplex PCR, and the TCRdb table lists in-frame clones only, not all of them. The sample contains approximately 74,000 clones, over 65% of which appear only once. As to this clone: Antigen unknown.

The CDR3 length is 14 residues. Germline V gene lookup returns CDR1 KGHSH and CDR2 LQKENI. V was cut by 3 bases and J by 5 bases, with 11 bases left in between. The V call is TRBV18, the J call TRBJ1-5; a possible D gene is TRBD1 (6 bases). This TCR was sampled from a human donor who received a COVID-19 vaccine. This specimen was CD4+ T cells from PBMCs cultured without peptide, taken after COVID-19 vaccination. CDR3 coding DNA: TGTGCCAGCTCACCGGGGGGGGCTTATCAGCCCCAGCATTTT. It encodes CASSPGGAYQPQHF.